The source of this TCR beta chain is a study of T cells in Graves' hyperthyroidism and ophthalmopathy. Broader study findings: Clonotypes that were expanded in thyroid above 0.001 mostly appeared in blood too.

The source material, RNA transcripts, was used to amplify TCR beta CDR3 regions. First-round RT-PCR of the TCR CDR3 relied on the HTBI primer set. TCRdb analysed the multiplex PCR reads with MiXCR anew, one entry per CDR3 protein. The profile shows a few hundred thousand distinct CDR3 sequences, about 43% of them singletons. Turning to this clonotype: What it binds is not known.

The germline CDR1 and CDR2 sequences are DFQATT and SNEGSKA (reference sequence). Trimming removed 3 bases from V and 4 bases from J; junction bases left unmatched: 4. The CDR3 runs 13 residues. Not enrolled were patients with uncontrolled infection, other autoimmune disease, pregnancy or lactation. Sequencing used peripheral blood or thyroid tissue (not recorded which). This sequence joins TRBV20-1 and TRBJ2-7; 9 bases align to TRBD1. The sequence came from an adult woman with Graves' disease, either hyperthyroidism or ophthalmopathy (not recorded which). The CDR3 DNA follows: TGCAGTGCTAGCCAGGGGACAGGGTACGAGCAGTACTTC. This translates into CSASQGTGYEQYF.